These T cell receptor beta chains were read from a single sample in a study of T cells in Graves' hyperthyroidism and ophthalmopathy. MiXCR, applied by TCRdb to the multiplex PCR reads, yields one record per CDR3 protein. The sample lists around 340,000 distinct CDR3 sequences, around a sixth occurring once. The sample comprised blood. The source is a woman aged 50 to 60 with Graves' hyperthyroidism. CDR3s include the opening cysteine and the closing phenylalanine or tryptophan. The D gene is left open where the match is weak. Not every row has a clone size; where given, it reads once, few, many or a size class.

TRBJ2-3	-	TRBV12-3/TRBV12-4	-	16	TGTGCCAGCAGTTCCGGCGGGGGCGGGGGTGTAGATACGCAGTATTTT	CASSSGGGGGVDTQYF
TRBJ2-5	-	TRBV20-1	TRBD2	14	TGCAGTGCTAGAAGACTAGCGGGGCAAGAGACCCAGTACTTC	CSARRLAGQETQYF
TRBJ1-4	-	TRBV6-1	-	15	TGTGCCAGCAGTCTTAGATGGCAGACTAATGAAAAACTGTTTTTT	CASSLRWQTNEKLFF
TRBJ2-7	few	TRBV5-1	-	14	TGCGCCAGCAGCTCGACAGTAGTCTCCTACGAGCAGTACTTC	CASSSTVVSYEQYF
TRBJ2-3	many	TRBV7-3	-	13	TGTGCCAGCAGCTTCCAGCCCACAGATACGCAGTATTTT	CASSFQPTDTQYF
TRBJ2-7	many	TRBV5-1	TRBD2	16	TGCGCCAGCAGCTTGGGGGGTAGCGGGACCTCCTACGAGCAGTACTTC	CASSLGGSGTSYEQYF
TRBJ1-1	-	TRBV20-1	-	19	TGCAGTGCTAGGAAGTGGGCCAGCAGCTTAGGTACAGTCTCCACTGAAGCTTTCTTT	CSARKWASSLGTVSTEAFF
TRBJ2-5	few	TRBV10-2	TRBD1	14	TGCGCCAGCAGAGCCGGGACAGGGGCTGAGACCCAGTACTTC	CASRAGTGAETQYF
TRBJ2-7	many	TRBV5-1	TRBD1	16	TGCGCCAGCAGCTCCCGACAGGGAACGAATGCCTACGAGCAGTACTTC	CASSSRQGTNAYEQYF
TRBJ1-1	many	TRBV6-5	-	13	TGTGCCAGCAGTTACTCGCTCTACACTGAAGCTTTCTTT	CASSYSLYTEAFF
TRBJ2-2	few	TRBV6-5	-	15	TGTGCCAGCAGTTACCACAATTCGAACACCGGGGAGCTGTTTTTT	CASSYHNSNTGELFF
TRBJ1-1	-	TRBV12-3/TRBV12-4	-	14	TGTGCCAGCAGTTTCGGCAGGGACTGGACTGAAGCTTTCTTT	CASSFGRDWTEAFF
TRBJ2-7	many	TRBV6-1	TRBD2	14	TGTGCCAGCAGCGTAGCGGGAGCCCCCTACGAGCAGTACTTC	CASSVAGAPYEQYF
TRBJ2-1	-	TRBV11-2	-	12	TGTGCCAGCAGGCACCAGCTGGACGAGCAGTTCTTC	CASRHQLDEQFF
TRBJ2-5	many	TRBV7-3	-	13	TGTGCCAGCAGCATGGGACTCCAAGAGACCCAGTACTTC	CASSMGLQETQYF
TRBJ1-5	-	TRBV28	-	15	TGTGCCAGCAGTCACCAGGGTGGGGGCAATCAGCCCCAGCATTTT	CASSHQGGGNQPQHF
TRBJ2-7	many	TRBV29-1	-	13	TGCAGCGTTGAATCCGGGAGCAAGGGGGAGCAGTACTTC	CSVESGSKGEQYF
TRBJ1-1	few	TRBV7-6	-	14	TGTGCCAGCAGCTTATCTCCTTCATTGACTGAAGCTTTCTTT	CASSLSPSLTEAFF
TRBJ2-6	-	TRBV12-3/TRBV12-4	TRBD1	15	TGTGCCAGCAGCAGGGGGCCCCGTGGGGCCAACGTCCTGACTTTC	CASSRGPRGANVLTF
TRBJ2-3	-	TRBV27	-	16	TGTGCCAGCAGTTTAGAACTACAAAGCCTTCCAGATACGCAGTATTTT	CASSLELQSLPDTQYF
TRBJ1-5	few	TRBV6-5	-	17	TGTGCCAGCAGTTACCCCCCGGGCGGTCATAGCAATCAGCCCCAGCATTTT	CASSYPPGGHSNQPQHF
TRBJ1-1	-	TRBV20-1	TRBD1	14	TGCAGTGCCCCGGCGGGACAGGCGTACACTGAAGCTTTCTTT	CSAPAGQAYTEAFF
TRBJ2-1	-	TRBV20-1	TRBD2	14	TGCAGTGCTAGACCTCACTCCGGGGAGGGGAAACAGTTCTTC	CSARPHSGEGKQFF
TRBJ2-2	many	TRBV12-3/TRBV12-4	-	16	TGTGCCAGCAGTTCCGTTAACAGCCCGAACACCGGGGAGCTGTTTTTT	CASSSVNSPNTGELFF
TRBJ2-1	many	TRBV7-9	TRBD2	18	TGTGCCAGCAGCTTAGCGCTGGTTAGCGGGAGATGGGACAATGAGCAGTTCTTC	CASSLALVSGRWDNEQFF
TRBJ2-1	-	TRBV5-1	TRBD2	15	TGCGCCAGCAGCTTGGTTTCTAGCGGGAGTTCTGAGCAGTTCTTC	CASSLVSSGSSEQFF
TRBJ1-2	few	TRBV6-1	-	13	TGTGCCAGCAGCCATGAGGGTGTAAATGGCTACACCTTC	CASSHEGVNGYTF
TRBJ1-6	-	TRBV12-5	-	15	TGTGCTAGTGGTTTGGTACCCCCCCAAAATTCACCCCTCCACTTT	CASGLVPPQNSPLHF
TRBJ2-5	once	TRBV9	-	16	TGTGCCAGCAGCGTAGGGCTCCAAGGCCTCCAAGAGACCCAGTACTTC	CASSVGLQGLQETQYF
TRBJ2-1	-	TRBV7-3	-	17	TGTGCCAGCAGCTTAACTCCCCCCGGGAGTGGGAGGAATGAGCAGTTCTTC	CASSLTPPGSGRNEQFF
TRBJ1-1	many	TRBV11-2	-	14	TGTGCCAGCAGCGAACCACCCAACAGGGCTGAAGCTTTCTTT	CASSEPPNRAEAFF
TRBJ1-5	many	TRBV12-3/TRBV12-4	-	14	TGTGCCAGCAGCTTCCAGGAGGGGAATCAGCCCCAGCATTTT	CASSFQEGNQPQHF
TRBJ1-5	many	TRBV18	-	13	TGTGCCAGCTCACCAAAGACAGACCAGCCCCAGCATTTT	CASSPKTDQPQHF
TRBJ1-2	many	TRBV20-1	-	17	TGCAGTGCTAGAGATTCGGGCCAACCAGGTCGCAATTATGGCTACACCTTC	CSARDSGQPGRNYGYTF
TRBJ2-5	-	TRBV25-1	TRBD2	15	TGTGCCAGCAGCGCGGGGGGTGGGGGTGGAGAGACCCAGTACTTC	CASSAGGGGGETQYF
TRBJ1-5	many	TRBV2	-	14	TGTGCCAGCAATTTGCATTATAGCAATCAGCCCCAGCATTTT	CASNLHYSNQPQHF
TRBJ1-4	-	TRBV19	-	15	TGTGCCAGTAAGGATGGGCAGGGCCCGAATGAAAAACTGTTTTTT	CASKDGQGPNEKLFF
TRBJ1-6	few	TRBV7-3	TRBD1	15	TGTGCCAGCAGCTTACTTGGACAGGGGAATTCACCCCTCCACTTT	CASSLLGQGNSPLHF
TRBJ1-1	few	TRBV29-1	-	13	TGCAGCGCCGAACTCCGGAGGGAAACTGAAGCTTTCTTT	CSAELRRETEAFF
TRBJ2-7	few	TRBV27	-	16	TGTGCCAGCAGTTTTCAATCGGGGCCCGTGGCCTACGAGCAGTACTTC	CASSFQSGPVAYEQYF
TRBJ1-5	few	TRBV5-1	-	17	TGCGCCAGCAGCTTGAGTCTGCGACAGGTTACAAATCAGCCCCAGCATTTT	CASSLSLRQVTNQPQHF
TRBJ1-2	-	TRBV20-1	TRBD1	13	TGCAGTGCCCCGACAGGGATTGACTATGGCTACACCTTC	CSAPTGIDYGYTF
TRBJ2-7	few	TRBV9	TRBD1	13	TGTGCCAGCAGCCCTACAGGGGGAGGCGAGCAGTACTTC	CASSPTGGGEQYF
TRBJ1-4	few	TRBV2	TRBD1	12	TGTGCCAGCACTGGACAGGGTGAAAAACTGTTTTTT	CASTGQGEKLFF
TRBJ2-3	-	TRBV19	-	17	TGTGCCAGTAATCCCGGGCGAGGGCAGGGCGGAACAGATACGCAGTATTTT	CASNPGRGQGGTDTQYF
TRBJ1-1	many	TRBV30	-	13	TGTGCCTGGAGTGTAGAGAGAGGGTTGGAAGCTTTCTTT	CAWSVERGLEAFF
TRBJ1-2	-	TRBV6-2/TRBV6-3	-	15	TGTGCCAGCAGTTACTCACGGACGAACTTCTATGGCTACACCTTC	CASSYSRTNFYGYTF
TRBJ1-3	-	TRBV5-1	-	17	TGCGCCAGCAGCTCCTCCGGCGGCCTTAGCTCTGGAAACACCATATATTTT	CASSSSGGLSSGNTIYF
TRBJ2-7	-	TRBV7-8	TRBD2	14	TGTGCCAGCAGCCCCACTAGCGACTCCTACGAGCAGTACTTC	CASSPTSDSYEQYF
TRBJ2-7	few	TRBV6-1	TRBD2	13	TGTGCCAGCAGTCGACTAGCTCCCCACGAGCAGTACTTC	CASSRLAPHEQYF
TRBJ1-4	-	TRBV30	-	13	TGTGCCTGGAGTATCCGGGACAATGAAAAACTGTTTTTT	CAWSIRDNEKLFF
TRBJ2-3	few	TRBV4-1	TRBD2	16	TGCGCCAGCAGCCAAGGATTGGGCGGGAGTGTAGATACGCAGTATTTT	CASSQGLGGSVDTQYF
TRBJ2-7	-	TRBV19	TRBD1	14	TGTGCCAGTAGCCCGGGACAGGGAAATCCCGAGCAGTACTTC	CASSPGQGNPEQYF
TRBJ2-2	-	TRBV30	-	14	TGTGCCTGGAATTGGGGGATGAACACCGGGGAGCTGTTTTTT	CAWNWGMNTGELFF
TRBJ2-7	-	TRBV5-1	-	15	TGCGCCAGCAGCTACAATGGACAGAGCTCCTACGAGCAGTACTTC	CASSYNGQSSYEQYF